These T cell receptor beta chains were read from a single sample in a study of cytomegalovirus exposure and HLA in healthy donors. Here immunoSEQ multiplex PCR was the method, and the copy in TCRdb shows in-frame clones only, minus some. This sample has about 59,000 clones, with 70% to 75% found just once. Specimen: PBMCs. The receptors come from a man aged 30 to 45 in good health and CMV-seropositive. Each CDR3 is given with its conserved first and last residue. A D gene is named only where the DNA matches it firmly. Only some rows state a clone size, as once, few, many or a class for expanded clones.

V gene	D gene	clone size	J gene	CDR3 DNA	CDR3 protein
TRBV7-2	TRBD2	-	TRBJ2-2	TGTGCCAGCAGCTACCGGACTAGCGCGAACACCGGGGAGCTGTTTTTT	CASSYRTSANTGELFF
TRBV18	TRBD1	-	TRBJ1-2	TGTGCCAGCTCACCGGACAGGTCTAACTATGGCTACACCTTC	CASSPDRSNYGYTF
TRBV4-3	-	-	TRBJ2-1	TGCGCCAGCAGCCAGGCCCGACAGGAGCTGCAGTTCTTC	CASSQARQELQFF
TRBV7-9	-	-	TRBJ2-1	TGTGCCAGCAGCTTGAGGGGGGGATACAATGAGCAGTTCTTC	CASSLRGGYNEQFF
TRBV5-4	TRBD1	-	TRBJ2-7	TGTGCCAGCAGCGCCGGGGACAGCTCCTACGAGCAGTACTTC	CASSAGDSSYEQYF
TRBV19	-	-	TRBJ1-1	TGTGCCAGTAGTATAGGGCGGAGTGAAGCTTTCTTT	CASSIGRSEAFF
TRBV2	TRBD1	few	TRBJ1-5	TGTGCCAGCAAGGGACAGGGGTTCCCTAGCAATCAGCCCCAGCATTTT	CASKGQGFPSNQPQHF
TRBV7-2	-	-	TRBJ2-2	TGTGCCAGCAGCCCCCACGTGGACACTTACACCGGGGAGCTGTTTTTT	CASSPHVDTYTGELFF
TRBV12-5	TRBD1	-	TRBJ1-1	TGTGCTAGTGGTTCGGGACAGGGGTGGACTGAAGCTTTCTTT	CASGSGQGWTEAFF
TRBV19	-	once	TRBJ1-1	TGTGCCAGTAGTATTTGGCAGGGCGAAGCTTTCTTT	CASSIWQGEAFF
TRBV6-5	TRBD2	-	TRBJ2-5	TGTGCCAGCAGCCCACTAGCGGGGGTTACCCAGTACTTC	CASSPLAGVTQYF
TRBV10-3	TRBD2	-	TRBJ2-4	TGTGCCATCAGTGAGTCGGGGACTAGCGGGGGAAACATAGCCAAAAACATTCAGTACTTC	CAISESGTSGGNIAKNIQYF
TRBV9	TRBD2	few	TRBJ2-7	TGTGCCAGCAGCGTAGGCGGGGGGCACACCCACGAGCAGTACTTC	CASSVGGGHTHEQYF
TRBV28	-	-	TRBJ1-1	TGTGCCAGCAGGTCCGGAGCAGCTAACAGGCCTGAAGCTTTCTTT	CASRSGAANRPEAFF
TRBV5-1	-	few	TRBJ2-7	TGCGCCAGCAGCTTGATGCCTGGCCACGAGCAGTACTTC	CASSLMPGHEQYF
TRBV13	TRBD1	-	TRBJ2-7	TGTGCCAGCAGCTCGGGACAGGGCTACTCCTACGAGCAGTACTTC	CASSSGQGYSYEQYF
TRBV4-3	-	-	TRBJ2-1	TGCGCCAGCAGCCAAGGCAGGTACGAGCAGTTCTTC	CASSQGRYEQFF
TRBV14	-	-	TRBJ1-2	TGTGCCAGCAGCCAAGATGAAAGACAGTTCAACTATGGCTACACCTTC	CASSQDERQFNYGYTF
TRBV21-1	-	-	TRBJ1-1	TGTGCCAGCAGCATAGGGGGATCGGGGAATCACACTGAAGCTTTCTTT	CASSIGGSGNHTEAFF
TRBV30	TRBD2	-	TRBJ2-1	TGTGCCTGGAGTCGGGGAGGACTAGGCTACAATGAGCAGTTCTTC	CAWSRGGLGYNEQFF
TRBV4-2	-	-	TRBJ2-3	TGTGCCAGCAGCCAACCCCGAGGAGCAGATACGCAGTATTTT	CASSQPRGADTQYF
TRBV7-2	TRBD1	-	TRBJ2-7	TGTGCCAGCAGCTTAGAAACAGGGGAGACCTACGAGCAGTACTTC	CASSLETGETYEQYF
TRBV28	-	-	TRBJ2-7	TGTGCCAGCAGTTTATCGGCAGGGACCTACGAGCAGTACTTC	CASSLSAGTYEQYF
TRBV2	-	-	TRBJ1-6	TGTGCCAGCAGGGGCCAGCTACAGAGTGATTCACCCCTCCACTTT	CASRGQLQSDSPLHF
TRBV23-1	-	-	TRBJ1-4	TGCGCCAGCAGTCAATCGACAGCAACTAATGAAAAACTGTTTTTT	CASSQSTATNEKLFF
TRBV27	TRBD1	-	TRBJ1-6	TGTGCCAGCAGTTTCGGGACAGGGGGATACTCACCCCTCCACTTT	CASSFGTGGYSPLHF
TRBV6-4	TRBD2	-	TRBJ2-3	TGTGCCAGCAGTGCGGGGACTAGCGGGGGTACAGATACGCAGTATTTT	CASSAGTSGGTDTQYF
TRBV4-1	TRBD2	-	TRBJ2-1	TGCGCCAGCAGCCAAGAAAGGGGAGGGGCCTTCGTTTCTTACAATGAGCAGTTCTTC	CASSQERGGAFVSYNEQFF
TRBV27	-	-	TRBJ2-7	TGTGCCAGCACCCATAGTAGTTCCTACGAGCAGTACTTC	CASTHSSSYEQYF
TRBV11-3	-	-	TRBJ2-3	TGTGCCAGCAGCCCGCCCGGACACCCCACAGATACGCAGTATTTT	CASSPPGHPTDTQYF
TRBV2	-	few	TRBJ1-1	TGTGCCAGCAGTCGAGACAGGCCCACTGAAGCTTTCTTT	CASSRDRPTEAFF
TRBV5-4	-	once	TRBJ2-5	TGTGCCAGCAGCGTTGGGGGGGGCCGAGATGTAAAGACCCAGTACTTC	CASSVGGGRDVKTQYF
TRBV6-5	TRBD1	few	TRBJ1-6	TGTGCCAGCAGTCGCCGGGACAGTTTTAATTCACCCCTCCACTTT	CASSRRDSFNSPLHF
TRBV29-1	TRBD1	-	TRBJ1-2	TGCAGCGTTGAAGCTATCGACAGGGCGTCCCTCTATGGCTACACCTTC	CSVEAIDRASLYGYTF
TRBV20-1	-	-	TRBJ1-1	TGCAGTGCTAGTAAAAACACTGAAGCTTTCTTT	CSASKNTEAFF
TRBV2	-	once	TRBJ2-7	TGTGCCAGCAGTGAGGACAGAACCTCTTCCTACGAGCAGTACTTC	CASSEDRTSSYEQYF
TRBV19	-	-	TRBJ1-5	TGTGCCAGTAGGGGGGAGGTAAATCAGCCCCAGCATTTT	CASRGEVNQPQHF
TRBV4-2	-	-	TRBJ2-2	TGTGCCAGCAGCGTCCGAGCGGTTAACACCGGGGAGCTGTTTTTT	CASSVRAVNTGELFF
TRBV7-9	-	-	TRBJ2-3	TGTGCCAGCAGCTTAAATAGTCAGGGGATGGATACGCAGTATTTT	CASSLNSQGMDTQYF
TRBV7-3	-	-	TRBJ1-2	TGTGCCAGCAGCCCCGGGCCAGGGGCTGAAACTAACTATGGCTACACCTTC	CASSPGPGAETNYGYTF
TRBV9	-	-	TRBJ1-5	TGTGCCAGCAGCGTAGGGGGCCTTACAGGACAGCCCCAGCATTTT	CASSVGGLTGQPQHF
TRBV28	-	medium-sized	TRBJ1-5	TGTGCCAGCAGTGTTCCCTCGGACAGTCGCAATCAGCCCCAGCATTTT	CASSVPSDSRNQPQHF
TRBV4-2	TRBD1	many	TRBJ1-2	TGTGCCAGCAGCCAAGATGGGGCAGGGGGCGGTGGCTACACCTTC	CASSQDGAGGGGYTF
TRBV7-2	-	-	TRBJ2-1	TGTGCCAGCAGCCAATCCCTAAACAATGAGCAGTTCTTC	CASSQSLNNEQFF
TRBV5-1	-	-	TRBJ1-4	TGCGCCAGCAGCCTGAGGGGGGGGTCGGATGAAAAACTGTTTTTT	CASSLRGGSDEKLFF
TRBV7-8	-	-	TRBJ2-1	TGTGCCAGCAGCCCGTCACATTCATTAAGGCGCGGTTCCTACAATGAGCAGTTCTTC	CASSPSHSLRRGSYNEQFF
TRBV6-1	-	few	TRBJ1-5	TGTGCCAGCAGTGAAGGGCTCCCAGGGAAGCAGCCCCAGCATTTT	CASSEGLPGKQPQHF
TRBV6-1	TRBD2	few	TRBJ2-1	TGTGCCAGCAGTGAAGGGACTAGCGGGGGGAATGAGCAGTTCTTC	CASSEGTSGGNEQFF
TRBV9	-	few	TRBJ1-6	TGTGCCAGCAGCGAAAACAGCCTTAGCTCCTATAATTCACCCCTCCACTTT	CASSENSLSSYNSPLHF
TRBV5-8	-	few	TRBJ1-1	TGTGCCAGCAGCTTGGACTCTGAAGCTTTCTTT	CASSLDSEAFF
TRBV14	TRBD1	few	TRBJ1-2	TGTGCCAGCAGCCAAGCGAGACAGGGTGGTGGCTACACCTTC	CASSQARQGGGYTF
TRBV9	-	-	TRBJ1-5	TGTGCCAGCAGCGGGGAAGGGGTTAGCAATCAGCCCCAGCATTTT	CASSGEGVSNQPQHF
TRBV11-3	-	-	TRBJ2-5	TGTGCCAGCAGCTTAACCCTTAGAGAGACCCAGTACTTC	CASSLTLRETQYF
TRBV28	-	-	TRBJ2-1	TGTGCCAGCAGGGTAGGGGCTCGCCCCTACAATGAGCAGTTCTTC	CASRVGARPYNEQFF
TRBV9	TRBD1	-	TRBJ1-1	TGTGCCAGCAGCGTCTTGGGACAGATGTCGACGGCTTTCTTT	CASSVLGQMSTAFF
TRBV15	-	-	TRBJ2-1	TGTGCCACCAGCAGAGACTGGACAGCCTACAATGAGCAGTTCTTC	CATSRDWTAYNEQFF
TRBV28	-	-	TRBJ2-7	TGTGCCAGCTCCACTTTAGGTCCTAGCTCCTACGAGCAGTACTTC	CASSTLGPSSYEQYF
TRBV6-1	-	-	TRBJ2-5	TGTGCCAGCAGTGAAACCAGCCAAGAGACCCAGTACTTC	CASSETSQETQYF
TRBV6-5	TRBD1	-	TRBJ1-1	TGTGCCAGCAGTGACAGGGGGCACACTGAAGCTTTCTTT	CASSDRGHTEAFF